What follows is one T cell receptor beta chain and its context. This sample was included in a study of shared clonotypes between healthy human individuals. Some clones are missing from TCRdb's copy, which holds only in-frame ones; the method was immunoSEQ multiplex PCR. The sample shows 550,000 to 700,000 clones, roughly 72% of them seen only once. Germline CDR1 and CDR2: SQVTM and ANQGSEA. Germline trimming cut 6 bases from V and 5 bases from J; bases unmatched to any gene: 6. CDR3 size: 12 residues. This sequence originates from a woman aged 25 to 39 in good health. Sample: memory CD4+ T cells sorted from blood. The subset: CD45RA-negative fraction. V is TRBV29-1 and J is TRBJ2-5; TRBD2 aligns across 7 bases. The CDR3 here is CSVAPGGETQYF. The DNA for the CDR3 is TGCAGCGTCGCCCCCGGGGGGGAGACCCAGTACTTC.